These 8 T cell receptor beta chains were sequenced from one sample in a study of T-cell reconstitution after alpha-beta-depleted transplantation in children. Molecular barcoding with unique molecular identifiers was used for the TCRbeta library. Using its own MiXCR run on the PCR reads, TCRdb lists one record per CDR3 protein. Counted here are around 200,000 distinct CDR3 sequences, about 6.8% occurring once; the ten biggest clones make up 3% to 3.5%. The sample in question was PBMCs from the stem cell graft donor, obtained from the stem cell graft. These receptors were taken from a human donor who donated a stem cell graft to a child with Wiskott-Aldrich syndrome.

This clonotype has a count of ten or more. This chain links TRBV15 with TRBJ2-6; no reliable D call. CDR3 length: 14 residues. The germline V gene has CDR1 LNHNV and CDR2 YYDKDF (reference sequence). V lost 3 bases to trimming and J lost 9 bases, with 12 bases between them. The CDR3: CATSSQPPFNVLTF. The DNA of the CDR3 is TGTGCCACCAGCAGCCAGCCCCCCTTCAACGTCCTGACTTTC.

This clonotype was recorded a few times. V is TRBV24-1 and J is TRBJ2-1; D remains ambiguous. The V gene's germline CDR1 is KGHDR and CDR2 SFDVKD. Trimming took 1 base from V and 5 from J, leaving 8 bases between them. CDR3 length: 14 residues. The CDR3 loop is CATSDFGGDNEQFF. The CDR3 bases are TGTGCCACCAGTGATTTCGGTGGGGACAATGAGCAGTTCTTC.

This clonotype was recorded at least ten times. The CDR3 bases are TGTGCCAGCAGCCTGGACAGGGGGGTTAGAAACGAGCAGTACTTC. It translates to CASSLDRGVRNEQYF. The V and J genes are TRBV12-3 or TRBV12-4 and TRBJ2-7; 10 bases agree with TRBD1. The CDR3 contains 15 residues. Germline trimming cut 6 bases from V and 5 bases from J; bases unmatched to any gene: 10.

This clonotype was picked up a small number of times. This sequence joins TRBV3-1 and TRBJ2-3, with 11 bases matching TRBD2. CDR3 size: 17 residues. V trimming: 0 bases; J trimming: 2 bases; junction bases outside the gene matches: 4. CDR1 LGHDT and CDR2 YNNKEL come from the germline V gene (reference sequence). Here the CDR3 reads CASSQELAGGFTDTQYF. In DNA form, the CDR3 reads TGTGCCAGCAGCCAAGAATTAGCGGGGGGGTTCACAGATACGCAGTATTTT.

This chain links TRBV14 with TRBJ2-1; 9 bases line up with TRBD2. CDR3 length: 18 residues. V dropped 3 bases and J dropped 7; count of bases not matched to a gene: 16. Germline V gene data show CDR1 as SGHDN and CDR2 as FVKESK. CDR3 amino acids: CASSHKMISLAGRNEQFF. CDR3 coding DNA: TGTGCCAGCAGCCACAAAATGATAAGCCTAGCGGGGAGGAATGAGCAGTTCTTC.

This clonotype came up many times. The chain is built from TRBV5-5 and TRBJ2-3, with TRBD2 matching 10 bases. V lost 3 bases and J lost 4; bases outside the gene matches: 5. The CDR3 spans 15 residues. Germline assignment: CDR1 SGHKS and CDR2 YYEKEE (reference sequence). As DNA, the CDR3 is TGTGCCAGCAGCTCGAGCGGGGGGGCCCCAGATACGCAGTATTTT. Its translation: CASSSSGGAPDTQYF.

This clonotype has at least ten counts. The chain links TRBV20-1 to TRBJ2-5; 14 nucleotides align to TRBD2. V trimming: 6 bases; J trimming: 5 bases; junction bases outside the gene matches: 5. This CDR3 region has 14 residues. Germline values: CDR1 DFQATT, CDR2 SNEGSKA (reference sequence). In DNA, the CDR3 is TGCAGTGCCAGGACTAGCGGGAGGTCGGAGACCCAGTACTTC. Translating gives CSARTSGRSETQYF.

This clonotype was recorded many times. This chain connects TRBV12-3 or TRBV12-4 to TRBJ1-6; D is undetermined. There are 13 residues in the CDR3. Trimming stripped 7 bases from V and 0 bases from J, with 4 bases between. In nucleotides, the CDR3 is TGTGCCAGCACAAGCTCCTATAATTCACCCCTCCACTTT. Its protein is CASTSSYNSPLHF.